This is a list of T cell receptor beta chains from one sample in a study of cytomegalovirus exposure and HLA in healthy donors. Some clones are missing from TCRdb's copy, which holds only in-frame ones; the method was immunoSEQ multiplex PCR. Among 100,000 to 150,000 clones listed, around 77% were seen once. Sequencing used PBMCs. These receptors were obtained from a woman aged 40-49 years in good health and CMV-seropositive. The CDR3 runs from the conserved cysteine through the conserved F or W. The order of the fields is CDR3 DNA, CDR3 protein, J gene, clone size, V gene, D gene. The D gene is left open where the match is weak. Clone size is given for some rows only: seen once, a few or many times, or a class if the clone is expanded.

cdr3_nt: TGCGCCAGCAGGATAAACGGACTAGCGGGAGGGTACGAGCAGTACTTC
cdr3_aa: CASRINGLAGGYEQYF
j_call: TRBJ2-7
clone_size: -
v_call: TRBV10-1
d_call: TRBD2

cdr3_nt: TGTGCCAGCAGCTCCGGACAGGGCGCTAATGAAAAACTGTTTTTT
cdr3_aa: CASSSGQGANEKLFF
j_call: TRBJ1-4
clone_size: -
v_call: TRBV7-9
d_call: TRBD1

cdr3_nt: TGTGCCAGCAGCTTGTCCACTTACTCGACAGGGAAGGATGGCTACACCTTC
cdr3_aa: CASSLSTYSTGKDGYTF
j_call: TRBJ1-2
clone_size: -
v_call: TRBV7-9
d_call: TRBD1

cdr3_nt: TGTGCCAGCAGCCAGATCAGGGGGGAAAACATTCAGTACTTC
cdr3_aa: CASSQIRGENIQYF
j_call: TRBJ2-4
clone_size: -
v_call: TRBV5-6
d_call: -

cdr3_nt: TGCGCCAGCAACCCAGGGGACGGTGAGCAGTACTTC
cdr3_aa: CASNPGDGEQYF
j_call: TRBJ2-7
clone_size: -
v_call: TRBV10-2
d_call: -

cdr3_nt: TGTGCCAGCAGTTCGAGCTCTGGGGCCAACGTCCTGACTTTC
cdr3_aa: CASSSSSGANVLTF
j_call: TRBJ2-6
clone_size: -
v_call: TRBV28
d_call: -

cdr3_nt: TGTGCCAGCCACATCTCTCGAGGGAGTACCTACGAGCAGTACTTC
cdr3_aa: CASHISRGSTYEQYF
j_call: TRBJ2-7
clone_size: -
v_call: TRBV28
d_call: -

cdr3_nt: TGTGCCAGTAGTATACAGTTCACCGGGGAGCTGTTTTTT
cdr3_aa: CASSIQFTGELFF
j_call: TRBJ2-2
clone_size: -
v_call: TRBV19
d_call: -

cdr3_nt: TGTGCCAGCAGTGACTCGGGACTAGCAAAAGATACGCAGTATTTT
cdr3_aa: CASSDSGLAKDTQYF
j_call: TRBJ2-3
clone_size: -
v_call: TRBV6-4
d_call: TRBD2

cdr3_nt: TGTGCCAGTAGTCTACAGGGTACGGACACCGGGGAGCTGTTTTTT
cdr3_aa: CASSLQGTDTGELFF
j_call: TRBJ2-2
clone_size: few
v_call: TRBV19
d_call: -

cdr3_nt: TGTGCCAGCAGGATACAGCCCACCTCCTACGAGCAGTACTTC
cdr3_aa: CASRIQPTSYEQYF
j_call: TRBJ2-7
clone_size: -
v_call: TRBV6-6
d_call: -

cdr3_nt: TGTGCCAGCAGCTTAGTTTTGTCTGGTACAGGGGGGAATCAGCCCCAGCATTTT
cdr3_aa: CASSLVLSGTGGNQPQHF
j_call: TRBJ1-5
clone_size: once
v_call: TRBV7-2
d_call: TRBD1

cdr3_nt: TGCGCCAGCAGCTTGGGTTCGGTCCGGGACAGGGGTCTAGAGCAGTACTTC
cdr3_aa: CASSLGSVRDRGLEQYF
j_call: TRBJ2-7
clone_size: -
v_call: TRBV5-1
d_call: TRBD1

cdr3_nt: TGTGCCAGCTCACCTCCAGAGAACACTGAAGCTTTCTTT
cdr3_aa: CASSPPENTEAFF
j_call: TRBJ1-1
clone_size: -
v_call: TRBV18
d_call: -

cdr3_nt: TGCGCCAGCAGCCAAGGGCTAGCGGGAGGGTACACCGGGGAGCTGTTTTTT
cdr3_aa: CASSQGLAGGYTGELFF
j_call: TRBJ2-2
clone_size: -
v_call: TRBV4-1
d_call: TRBD2

cdr3_nt: TGTGCCAGCTCACCACCGGGCAGCTATGAAGCTTTCTTT
cdr3_aa: CASSPPGSYEAFF
j_call: TRBJ1-1
clone_size: few
v_call: TRBV18
d_call: -

cdr3_nt: TGTGCCACCCAGCGGGGACCGTCATACGAGCAGTACTTC
cdr3_aa: CATQRGPSYEQYF
j_call: TRBJ2-7
clone_size: -
v_call: TRBV19
d_call: TRBD2

cdr3_nt: TGCGCCAGCAGCTCGCGTCCTATACTAGCGGGAGAGTCCTACGAGCAGTACTTC
cdr3_aa: CASSSRPILAGESYEQYF
j_call: TRBJ2-7
clone_size: -
v_call: TRBV5-1
d_call: TRBD2

cdr3_nt: TGTGCCAGCAGCTTAAATCGCCTAGCGGGAGTCTATGAGACCCAGTACTTC
cdr3_aa: CASSLNRLAGVYETQYF
j_call: TRBJ2-5
clone_size: -
v_call: TRBV7-9
d_call: TRBD2

cdr3_nt: TGTGCCAGCAGTCCCCCGGGACAGGGGCCTGGAAACACCATATATTTT
cdr3_aa: CASSPPGQGPGNTIYF
j_call: TRBJ1-3
clone_size: -
v_call: TRBV27
d_call: TRBD1

cdr3_nt: TGTGCCAGCAGTTTGAGCGGGAGAGGGGAGACCCAGTACTTC
cdr3_aa: CASSLSGRGETQYF
j_call: TRBJ2-5
clone_size: -
v_call: TRBV28
d_call: TRBD2

cdr3_nt: TGTGCCAGCAGCTTGGTAGCGGCCAGTAACACCGGGGAGCTGTTTTTT
cdr3_aa: CASSLVAASNTGELFF
j_call: TRBJ2-2
clone_size: -
v_call: TRBV5-6
d_call: -

cdr3_nt: TGCAGCGTGAAGGACACGAGCTCCTATAATTCACCCCTCCACTTT
cdr3_aa: CSVKDTSSYNSPLHF
j_call: TRBJ1-6
clone_size: -
v_call: TRBV29-1
d_call: -

cdr3_nt: TGTGCCAGCAGTTACACTGCGGACAATCCCTACGAGCAGTACTTC
cdr3_aa: CASSYTADNPYEQYF
j_call: TRBJ2-7
clone_size: -
v_call: TRBV6-5
d_call: -

cdr3_nt: TGTGCCACCAGCAGGCGGGGACTAGCGGTCTACAATGAGCAGTTCTTC
cdr3_aa: CATSRRGLAVYNEQFF
j_call: TRBJ2-1
clone_size: few
v_call: TRBV15
d_call: TRBD2

cdr3_nt: TGTGCCAGCAGCAAACATCCTTTCCGGGAGGGCGCAGATACGCAGTATTTT
cdr3_aa: CASSKHPFREGADTQYF
j_call: TRBJ2-3
clone_size: many
v_call: TRBV21-1
d_call: -

cdr3_nt: TGTGCCAGCAGCTTAGGCGCCGAACCCTTGTACGAGCAGTACTTC
cdr3_aa: CASSLGAEPLYEQYF
j_call: TRBJ2-7
clone_size: -
v_call: TRBV11-1
d_call: -

cdr3_nt: TGTGCCAGCAGGCGAGGGGGGGAAGGCTATGGCTACACCTTC
cdr3_aa: CASRRGGEGYGYTF
j_call: TRBJ1-2
clone_size: -
v_call: TRBV5-6
d_call: -

cdr3_nt: TGTGCCAGCAGTCCCCGAGGCAGGGGCACTAGCGAGCAGTACTTC
cdr3_aa: CASSPRGRGTSEQYF
j_call: TRBJ2-7
clone_size: -
v_call: TRBV28
d_call: -

cdr3_nt: TGCGCCAGCAGCTACCTGGGGACAGACACCTACGAGCAGTACTTC
cdr3_aa: CASSYLGTDTYEQYF
j_call: TRBJ2-7
clone_size: -
v_call: TRBV5-1
d_call: TRBD1

cdr3_nt: TGTGCCAGCAGTGCAATGGACAGGGTAGCCGTCGGTGGCTACACCTTC
cdr3_aa: CASSAMDRVAVGGYTF
j_call: TRBJ1-2
clone_size: -
v_call: TRBV25-1
d_call: TRBD1

cdr3_nt: TGTGCCAGCCGACTGGGCCGGGGAGGTTACGAGCAGTACTTC
cdr3_aa: CASRLGRGGYEQYF
j_call: TRBJ2-7
clone_size: -
v_call: TRBV19
d_call: -

cdr3_nt: TGTGCCAGTAGTCCCCGGGGACTAGCGGGCACCTACGAGCAGTACTTC
cdr3_aa: CASSPRGLAGTYEQYF
j_call: TRBJ2-7
clone_size: -
v_call: TRBV19
d_call: TRBD2

cdr3_nt: TGTGCCAGCTCCGGAGGAGGCGACGAGCAGTACTTC
cdr3_aa: CASSGGGDEQYF
j_call: TRBJ2-7
clone_size: -
v_call: TRBV11-3
d_call: -

cdr3_nt: TGTGCCAGCAGTATACTCGGGACAGGGACGAATGAGCAGTTCTTC
cdr3_aa: CASSILGTGTNEQFF
j_call: TRBJ2-1
clone_size: once
v_call: TRBV6-5
d_call: TRBD1

cdr3_nt: TGTGCCAGCAGCTTGGTCCAGGGGGCGAACTATGGCTACACCTTC
cdr3_aa: CASSLVQGANYGYTF
j_call: TRBJ1-2
clone_size: -
v_call: TRBV5-4
d_call: TRBD1

cdr3_nt: TGTGCCAGCGGACTAGCGGGGGGAATTACAGATGAGCAGTTCTTC
cdr3_aa: CASGLAGGITDEQFF
j_call: TRBJ2-1
clone_size: -
v_call: TRBV27
d_call: TRBD2

cdr3_nt: TGTGCCAGTAGTATAGGATCCATGGGGCGAAGGGGCACAGATACGCAGTATTTT
cdr3_aa: CASSIGSMGRRGTDTQYF
j_call: TRBJ2-3
clone_size: -
v_call: TRBV19
d_call: -